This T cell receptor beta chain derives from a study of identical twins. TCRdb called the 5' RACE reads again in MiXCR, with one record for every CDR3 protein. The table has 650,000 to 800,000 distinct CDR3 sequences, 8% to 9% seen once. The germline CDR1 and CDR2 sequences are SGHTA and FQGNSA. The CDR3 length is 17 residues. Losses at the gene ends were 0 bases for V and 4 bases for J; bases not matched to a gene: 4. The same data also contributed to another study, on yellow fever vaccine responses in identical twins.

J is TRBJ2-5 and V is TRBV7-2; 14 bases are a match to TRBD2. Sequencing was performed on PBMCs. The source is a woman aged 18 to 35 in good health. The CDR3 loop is CASSLAGLAGGVETQYF. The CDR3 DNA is TGTGCCAGCAGCTTAGCTGGACTAGCGGGGGGCGTAGAGACCCAGTACTTC.